The 9 T cell receptor beta chains below all came from one sample that was sequenced in a study of shared clonotypes between healthy human individuals. Data came from immunoSEQ multiplex PCR; TCRdb stores just in-frame clones and leaves some out. Found here are about 2 million clones, over 85% of them singletons; the top ten hold approximately 0.13%. The sequenced material came from naive CD4+ T cells sorted from blood. Subset here: CD45RA+ positively selected. The receptors shown here come from a man aged 18 to 29 in good health.

The chain joins TRBV28 to TRBJ2-7; either TRBD1 or TRBD2 may fit D (5 bases each). Germline V gene data show CDR1 as MDHEN and CDR2 as SYDVKM. Trimming took 6 bases from V and 1 from J, leaving 16 bases between them. CDR3 length equals 15 residues. The CDR3 DNA follows: TGTGCCAGCAGGTCAACCGGGACCGCTTCCTACGAGCAGTACTTC. Translating gives CASRSTGTASYEQYF.

The V call is TRBV4-1, the J call TRBJ2-7; D is perhaps TRBD2 (6 bases). The CDR3 covers 15 residues. CDR1 and CDR2 (germline): MGHRA, YSYEKL. Trimming took off 2 bases at V and 3 bases at J, with 14 bases between the two ends. The DNA of the CDR3 is TGCGCCAGCAGCCAATACCCGGGACTGGGCTACGAGCAGTACTTC. It codes for CASSQYPGLGYEQYF.

This chain joins TRBV5-1 and TRBJ2-1; 10 positions match TRBD2. This CDR3 contains 16 residues. The germline V gene encodes CDR1 SGHRS and CDR2 YFSETQ. The junction had 6 bases not matched to a gene; V was cut back by 0 bases and J by 6 bases. CDR3 amino acids: CASSLAPGLASNEQFF. The CDR3, as DNA: TGCGCCAGCAGCTTGGCCCCGGGACTAGCGTCCAATGAGCAGTTCTTC.

The CDR3 is CAWSDDSRYTF. CDR3 bases: TGTGCCTGGAGTGATGACAGCCGCTACACCTTC. The chain has TRBV30 and TRBJ1-2, with a weak D call TRBD1 (5 bases). Trimming removed 1 base at V and 9 bases at J, with 9 bases between. The CDR3 extends over 11 amino acids. In germline, CDR1 is GTSNPN, CDR2 SVGIG (reference sequence).

This clone was seen a single time. The chain employs TRBV6-5 and TRBJ2-6; unclear D gene. Germline values: CDR1 MNHEY, CDR2 SVGAGI. V was clipped by 2 bases and J by 4 bases, with 12 bases between them. This CDR3 region has 16 residues. The CDR3 loop is CASSYVKMSGANVLTF. Here the CDR3 DNA reads TGTGCCAGCAGTTACGTTAAGATGTCGGGGGCCAACGTCCTGACTTTC.

This sequence joins TRBV18 and TRBJ1-6; D is undetermined. The V and J ends lost 2 bases and 10 bases respectively, with 15 bases between them. The CDR3 totals 15 residues. Germline V gene lookup returns CDR1 KGHSH and CDR2 LQKENI. CDR3 amino acids: CASSPTPGLQSPLHF. CDR3 bases: TGTGCCAGCTCACCAACCCCCGGGTTGCAATCACCCCTCCACTTT.

V is TRBV6-6 and J is TRBJ2-7; TRBD2 matches at 9 bases. J was trimmed by 2 bases and V by 3 bases; bases with no gene match: 8. Germline CDR1 is MNHNY and CDR2 is SVGAGI (reference sequence). This CDR3 is built from 16 residues. This CDR3 reads CASSYKASGEPYEQYF. In nucleotides, the CDR3 is TGTGCCAGCAGTTATAAGGCTAGCGGGGAACCCTACGAGCAGTACTTC.

The chain carries TRBV7-9 and TRBJ2-3, with 8 bases matching TRBD2. The CDR3 totals 18 residues. Losses at the gene ends were 5 bases for V and 3 bases for J; bases not matched to a gene: 16. CDR1 SEHNR and CDR2 FQNEAQ come from the germline V gene (reference sequence). The CDR3 loop is CASSRGVKTSEVTDTQYF. The CDR3 DNA reads TGTGCCAGCAGCCGGGGGGTCAAGACTAGCGAGGTTACAGATACGCAGTATTTT.

The rearrangement uses TRBV30 and TRBJ2-7, with TRBD2 matching over 7 bases. The length of the CDR3 is 13 residues. V was pared by 6 bases and J by 0 bases, with 5 bases of the junction left unmatched. Germline CDR1 and CDR2: GTSNPN and SVGIG (reference sequence). The CDR3, as DNA: TGTGCCTGCCAGCGGGGAGGCTCCTACGAGCAGTACTTC. Translated: CACQRGGSYEQYF. Looking up the rest from reference TRBV30 and TRBJ2-7 gives the full variable domain: SQTIHQWPATLVQPVGSPLSLECTVEGTSNPNLYWYRQAAGRGLQLLFYSVGIGQISSEVPQNLSASRPQDRQFILSSKKLLLSDSGFYLCACQRGGSYEQYFGPGTRLTVT.